Listed here are 20 T cell receptor beta chains from one sample, sequenced in a study of blood T cells in healthy people across ages. A second about 6 to 11 cycle PCR used barcoded and J-beta primers. TCRdb re-called the 5' RACE reads with MiXCR, one entry per CDR3 protein. The top ten hold approximately 10% of the sample, which has about 1.6 million distinct CDR3 sequences, almost 35% seen once. The sequenced material came from blood. These receptors originate from a woman aged 25 to 39 in good health.

The chain recombines TRBV20-1 with TRBJ2-4; 9 nucleotides line up with TRBD2. The closer fit of TRBJ2-5 to the DNA end suggests the J call may be wrong. Germline CDR1 DFQATT, CDR2 SNEGSKA (reference sequence). The CDR3 consists of 15 residues. CDR3 nucleotide sequence: TGCAGTGCTAGAGATGCGGGGGGGCCTCAAGAGACCCAGTACTTC. Encoded protein: CSARDAGGPQETQYF.

The chain carries TRBV4-2 and TRBJ2-2; D is ambiguous. With 1 base removed from V and 1 base from J, the gap between germline ends came to 4 bases. The CDR3 loop spans 14 amino acids. Germline V gene sequence: CDR1 LGHNA, CDR2 YNFKEQ. CDR3 DNA: TGTGCCAGCAGCCAAGTCTTGAACACCGGGGAGCTGTTTTTT. This encodes CASSQVLNTGELFF.

J is TRBJ2-5 and V is TRBV7-2; unclear D gene. The CDR3 is 14 amino acids. Germline CDR1 SGHTA, CDR2 FQGNSA. The V end was cut by 3 bases, the J end by 5 bases, with 13 bases between. This chain's CDR3 is CASSLWPVEETQYF. The CDR3 region has the DNA TGTGCCAGCAGCTTGTGGCCCGTGGAGGAGACCCAGTACTTC.

This clonotype came up once. The chain joins TRBV5-6 to TRBJ1-2, with unresolved D. This CDR3 comprises 13 residues. V was clipped by 0 bases and J by 8 bases, with 11 bases between them. Per the germline V gene, CDR1 is SGHDT and CDR2 is YYEEEE. In DNA, the CDR3 is TGTGCCAGCAGCTTGGGGGCGGCCTCCGGCTACACCTTC. Amino acid sequence: CASSLGAASGYTF.

This chain joins TRBV11-1 and TRBJ2-1, with TRBD2 matching 10 bases. The V gene's germline CDR1 is SGHAT and CDR2 FQDESV (reference sequence). CDR3 length: 17 amino acids. The trim removed 5 bases at V and 9 bases at J, leaving 16 bases unmatched. Here the CDR3 DNA reads TGTGCCAGCAGCCCGAACCCCCTAGCGGGGGCGGGGGGTGAGCAGTTCTTC. Amino acid sequence: CASSPNPLAGAGGEQFF.

V usage is TRBV29-1 and J usage is TRBJ2-3; 8 positions match TRBD1. Germline V gene lookup returns CDR1 SQVTM and CDR2 ANQGSEA. The V and J ends lost 0 bases and 6 bases, in that order; junction bases with no gene match: 8. The CDR3 has 15 amino acids. The DNA for the CDR3 is TGCAGCGTTGAAGATGGGACCAGGGGGCGCGATACGCAGTATTTT. This encodes CSVEDGTRGRDTQYF.

This clonotype was counted only a few times. The genes are TRBV6-2 or TRBV6-3 and TRBJ2-5, with D possibly matching TRBD2 (5 bases). In germline, CDR1 is MNHEY, CDR2 SVGEGT. V lost 6 bases, J lost 9 bases, and 20 bases lay in between. The CDR3 sequence is 14 residues long. The CDR3 DNA follows: TGTGCCAGCAGGCGGGCGGCCACGGCGGAGGCCCAGTACTTC. This encodes CASRRAATAEAQYF.

The rearrangement joins TRBV7-3 to TRBJ2-2; 8 bases align to TRBD1. The CDR3 runs 16 residues. V shed 3 bases and J 5 bases; nucleotides not matched to a gene: 8. Germline CDR1 SGHTA, CDR2 FQGTGA. The CDR3 protein is CASSFGDRGGTGELFF. CDR3 nucleotide sequence: TGTGCCAGCAGCTTCGGTGACAGGGGAGGAACCGGGGAGCTGTTTTTT.

This chain uses TRBV7-9 with TRBJ1-1; D gene unclear. Germline V gene sequence: CDR1 SEHNR, CDR2 FQNEAQ (reference sequence). V was pared by 5 bases and J by 9 bases, with 13 bases between. CDR3 length: 12 amino acids. The CDR3, as DNA: TGTGCCAGCAGCACGATTGAGGGCCAAGCTTTCTTT. It is translated as CASSTIEGQAFF.

The sample holds many counts of this clonotype. This chain connects TRBV2 to TRBJ2-7, with D tentatively TRBD1 (6 bases). Trimming took off 6 bases at V and 2 bases at J, with 11 bases between the two ends. CDR3 size: 13 residues. The germline gives CDR1 SNHLY, CDR2 FYNNEI. The CDR3, as DNA: TGTGCCAGCAGGGACAGCGAGCCCTACGAGCAGTACTTC. Translating it yields CASRDSEPYEQYF.

This clonotype was picked up many times. The chain is built from TRBV29-1 and TRBJ2-3, with a tentative D call TRBD2 (5 bases). Trimming took 4 bases from V and 0 from J, leaving 8 bases between them. Looked up from germline, CDR1 is SQVTM and CDR2 is ANQGSEA. This CDR3 comprises 13 residues. CDR3 protein: CSVAAVSTDTQYF. In DNA form, the CDR3 reads TGCAGCGTTGCAGCGGTCAGCACAGATACGCAGTATTTT.

This clonotype has just a few counts. The chain couples TRBV4-1 to TRBJ1-6, with D uncertain. Germline V CDR1 and CDR2: MGHRA, YSYEKL. The CDR3 loop spans 15 amino acids. V was shortened by 0 bases and J by 14 bases, with 17 bases between the two germline ends. The CDR3 DNA reads TGCGCCAGCAGCCAAGAGTCCCCAACCCCTCTTACCCTCCACTTT. Residues: CASSQESPTPLTLHF.

This clonotype was found a few times. A read error may produce the germline difference seen at one junction end. The chain carries TRBV12-5 and TRBJ2-1; 11 nucleotides match TRBD2. The CDR3 loop spans 20 amino acids. The germline V gene encodes CDR1 LGHNT and CDR2 FRNRAP. The CDR3 spells CANGLSSSGRIGGSYNGQFF. The CDR3 DNA follows: TGTGCTAATGGTTTGTCGTCTAGCGGGAGGATAGGCGGCTCCTACAATGGGCAGTTCTTC. Supplemented by reference TRBV12-5 and TRBJ2-1, the full variable domain reads DARVTQTPRHKVTEMGQEVTMRCQPILGHNTVFWYRQTMMQGLELLAYFRNRAPLDDSGMPKDRFSAEMPDATLATLKIQPSEPRDSAVYFCANGLSSSGRIGGSYNGQFFGPGTRLTVL.

This rearrangement joins TRBV28 to TRBJ2-5; tentatively, D is TRBD2 (6 bases). V was shortened by 5 bases and J by 5 bases, with 21 bases between the two germline ends. Per germline, CDR1 MDHEN and CDR2 SYDVKM. This CDR3 comprises 16 residues. For the CDR3, the DNA is TGTGCCAGCAGTCCCCGGGGGTGGGCTCCGGGGGAGACCCAGTACTTC. This gives the protein CASSPRGWAPGETQYF.

The V gene is TRBV4-1, the J gene TRBJ1-2, with D uncertain. Trimming left V 0 bases short and J 3 bases short, with 11 bases between. Germline V gene lookup returns CDR1 MGHRA and CDR2 YSYEKL. CDR3 length: 15 amino acids. As DNA, the CDR3 is TGCGCCAGCAGCCAAGATTCAAGGGATGACTATGGCTACACCTTC. It translates to CASSQDSRDDYGYTF.

A note on this clonotype: This clone may be a read error of a much larger clone one base away. J is TRBJ2-3 and V is TRBV12-3 or TRBV12-4, with D possibly matching TRBD2 (6 bases). This CDR3 has 13 residues. For the CDR3, the DNA is TGTGCCGGCAGTCCGACTAGTTCCGATACGCAGTATTTT. It yields the protein CAGSPTSSDTQYF.

This clonotype was seen a handful of times. The CDR3 DNA reads TGTGCCAGCATCGCCGACTCATCGGGAGTCGGGATTGGGCGTTTTCGGGGCTACACCTTC. This codes for CASIADSSGVGIGRFRGYTF. The chain uses TRBV7-2 and TRBJ1-2; no reliable D call. The CDR3 length is 20 residues. Trimming took 7 bases from V and 8 from J, leaving 38 bases between them. Germline V gene lookup returns CDR1 SGHTA and CDR2 FQGNSA. Supplemented by reference TRBV7-2 and TRBJ1-2, the full variable domain reads GAGVSQSPSNKVTEKGKDVELRCDPISGHTALYWYRQSLGQGLEFLIYFQGNSAPDKSGLPSDRFSAERTGGSVSTLTIQRTQQEDSAVYLCASIADSSGVGIGRFRGYTFGSGTRLTVV.

V and J are TRBV4-1 and TRBJ1-4; TRBD1 is a possible D gene (5 bases). The germline CDR1 and CDR2 sequences are MGHRA and YSYEKL. V dropped 3 bases and J dropped 8 bases, with 19 bases sitting between them. CDR3 length: 16 residues. The CDR3 loop is CASSHLPGQGEEKLFF. CDR3 DNA sequence: TGCGCCAGCAGCCACCTACCGGGGCAGGGTGAGGAAAAACTGTTTTTT.

The chain uses TRBV27 and TRBJ2-7; TRBD2 matches at 10 bases. Trimming at V came to 6 bases and at J to 1 base, leaving 9 bases not matched to a gene. The CDR3 sequence is 16 residues long. Germline CDR1 reads MNHEY; CDR2 reads SMNVEV (reference sequence). CDR3 nucleotide sequence: TGTGCCAGCAGGAAGTCGGGACTAGCGATGTCCTACGAGCAGTACTTC. Translation: CASRKSGLAMSYEQYF.

The chain couples TRBV29-1 to TRBJ1-1; D gene uncertain. CDR1 SQVTM and CDR2 ANQGSEA come from the germline V gene. This CDR3 comprises 13 residues. Trimming pared 2 bases from V and 4 bases from J, leaving 11 bases between. DNA for the CDR3: TGCAGCGTTGAATCGGGGTCCCGCACTGAAGCTTTCTTT. It translates to CSVESGSRTEAFF.